Below are 30 T cell receptor beta chains sequenced from a single sample in a study of blood T cell repertoires in COVID-19. Using immunoSEQ multiplex PCR, the repertoire was profiled, and TCRdb retains in-frame clones only, with some absent. The data contain hundreds of thousands of clones, approximately 89% of them seen just once; the ten biggest clones take up about 2%. Sequenced sample: peripheral blood. The source of these receptors is an older woman with COVID-19, enrolled during active disease.

The chain recombines TRBV12-3 or TRBV12-4 with TRBJ1-3; a weak D match, TRBD1 (6 bases). Trimming removed 4 bases from V and 8 bases from J, with 12 bases in between. The CDR3 consists of 13 residues. Here the CDR3 DNA reads TGTGCCAGCAGTTGGGGGCCTTCCGACACCATATATTTT. Its translation is CASSWGPSDTIYF.

V gene TRBV28 combines with J gene TRBJ1-2; a weak D match, TRBD1 (5 bases). Trimming removed 5 bases at V and 4 bases at J, with 14 bases between. This CDR3 is built from 14 residues. Germline V gene lookup returns CDR1 MDHEN and CDR2 SYDVKM. The CDR3 sequence is CASSPRAGVYGYTF. CDR3 DNA sequence: TGTGCCAGCAGTCCACGGGCGGGGGTCTATGGCTACACCTTC.

The chain carries TRBV28 and TRBJ1-2; possible D gene TRBD1, 5 bases. The CDR3 runs to 14 residues. CDR1 MDHEN and CDR2 SYDVKM come from the germline V gene. Trimming shortened V by 6 bases and J by 7 bases, and 18 bases separated the two germline ends. As DNA, the CDR3 is TGTGCCAGCAGGCGGGCATTGCGGGGACGTGGCTACACCTTC. It encodes CASRRALRGRGYTF.

The chain couples TRBV5-1 to TRBJ1-3, with 7 bases identical to TRBD1. This CDR3 comprises 16 residues. From germline, CDR1 is SGHRS and CDR2 YFSETQ. The junction had 6 bases not matched to a gene; V was cut back by 0 bases and J by 3 bases. The CDR3 nucleotides are TGCGCCAGCAGCTTGGCCGGAGGGGGCGGTGGAAACACCATATATTTT. Translation: CASSLAGGGGGNTIYF.

The rearrangement uses TRBV28 and TRBJ1-2, with D tentatively TRBD1 (6 bases). Deletions cut 5 bases from V and 4 bases from J, with 11 bases between. From germline, CDR1 is MDHEN and CDR2 SYDVKM. There are 13 residues in the CDR3. CDR3 protein: CASSPPGVYGYTF. The DNA of the CDR3 is TGTGCCAGCAGTCCTCCAGGGGTCTATGGCTACACCTTC.

The chain links TRBV19 to TRBJ2-3; TRBD2 is a possible D gene (5 bases). V lost 3 bases, J lost 1 base, and 14 bases lay in between. Per the germline V gene, CDR1 is LNHDA and CDR2 is SQIVND (reference sequence). This CDR3 is built from 16 residues. CDR3 sequence: CASSMIPGKGTDTQYF. CDR3 DNA: TGTGCCAGTAGTATGATTCCGGGAAAGGGCACAGATACGCAGTATTTT.

J is TRBJ1-6 and V is TRBV2; 8 bases are shared with TRBD1. The CDR3 covers 13 residues. Germline V gene lookup returns CDR1 SNHLY and CDR2 FYNNEI. Unmatched junction bases numbered 3, after V lost 7 bases and J lost 7 bases. The CDR3 region has the DNA TGTGCCAGCACCCGGACAGGGAATTCACCCCTCCACTTT. Residues: CASTRTGNSPLHF.

V and J are TRBV5-1 and TRBJ2-7; 9 bases agree with TRBD1. With 2 bases clipped from V and 6 bases from J, the junction kept 3 bases outside the gene matches. The V gene's germline CDR1 is SGHRS and CDR2 YFSETQ. CDR3 length: 13 amino acids. CDR3 amino acids: CASSFGQGPEQYF. The CDR3 nucleotides are TGCGCCAGCAGCTTTGGACAGGGGCCCGAGCAGTACTTC.

This chain joins TRBV11-2 and TRBJ2-2; the D gene is possibly TRBD1 (6 bases). The CDR3 consists of 16 residues. Germline V lookup: CDR1 SGHAT, CDR2 FQNNGV. Trimming stripped 6 bases from V and 2 bases from J, with 16 bases between. The CDR3 loop is CASRRQQGYNTGELFF. The CDR3 DNA follows: TGTGCCAGCAGACGCCAACAGGGCTATAACACCGGGGAGCTGTTTTTT. Looking up the rest from reference TRBV11-2 and TRBJ2-2 gives the full variable domain: EAGVAQSPRYKIIEKRQSVAFWCNPISGHATLYWYQQILGQGPKLLIQFQNNGVVDDSQLPKDRFSAERLKGVDSTLKIQPAKLEDSAVYLCASRRQQGYNTGELFFGEGSRLTVL.

The rearrangement joins TRBV20-1 to TRBJ1-2; D remains unclear. The ends were cut back, 3 bases at V and 7 bases at J, with 9 bases in the middle. Germline V gives CDR1 DFQATT, CDR2 SNEGSKA (reference sequence). This CDR3 comprises 11 residues. CDR3 DNA: TGCAGTGCTAGGGGTAGCATTGGCTACACCTTC. Its translation is CSARGSIGYTF.

Of note for this clone: Germline is not matched at one junction end, which may reflect a read error. The chain links TRBV7-8 to TRBJ2-7, with D hard to call. There are 13 residues in the CDR3. The germline V gene encodes CDR1 SGHVS and CDR2 FQNEAQ. The chain's CDR3 is CASSLLGGRGVLF. Here the CDR3 DNA reads TGTGCCAGCAGCTTATTAGGCGGCCGTGGAGTTCTTTTC. The full variable domain, with the rest looked up from reference TRBV7-8 and TRBJ2-7, is GAGVSQSPRYKVAKRGQDVALRCDPISGHVSLFWYQQALGQGPEFLTYFQNEAQLDKSGLPSDRFFAERPEGSVSTLKIQRTQQEDSAVYLCASSLLGGRGVLFGPGTRLTVT.

The chain is built from TRBV6-4 and TRBJ1-4; 9 bases line up with TRBD1. Germline CDR1 MRHNA, CDR2 SNTAGT. The CDR3 loop spans 12 amino acids. The trim removed 8 bases at V and 6 bases at J, leaving 1 base unmatched. The CDR3 DNA reads TGTGCCAGCGGGACAGGGTATGAAAAACTGTTTTTT. Its translation: CASGTGYEKLFF.

The chain has TRBV6-5 and TRBJ2-1; TRBD2 matches at 7 bases. The V and J ends lost 2 bases and 1 base, in that order; junction bases with no gene match: 2. This CDR3 region has 15 residues. Germline V gene lookup returns CDR1 MNHEY and CDR2 SVGAGI. In DNA, the CDR3 is TGTGCCAGCAGTTACAACGGGAGGTCCTACAATGAGCAGTTCTTC. Translated: CASSYNGRSYNEQFF.

The rearrangement uses TRBV6-5 and TRBJ1-5, with D possibly TRBD1 on 5 matching bases. The CDR3 contains 11 residues. In germline, CDR1 is MNHEY, CDR2 SVGAGI. As DNA, the CDR3 is TGTGTCGTCATAGCGGGACCCGGGGTACATTTT. Translation gives CVVIAGPGVHF.

The V gene is TRBV5-1, the J gene TRBJ2-7; the match to TRBD1 covers 7 bases. The CDR3 is 16 amino acids. V shed 4 bases, J shed 1 base, and the junction held 11 bases outside the gene matches. Germline assignment: CDR1 SGHRS and CDR2 YFSETQ. The CDR3 sequence is CASSPEVLRGSYEQYF. The CDR3 DNA reads as TGCGCCAGCAGCCCCGAAGTCCTCAGGGGGTCCTACGAGCAGTACTTC. Complete variable domain (other parts from reference TRBV5-1 and TRBJ2-7): KAGVTQTPRYLIKTRGQQVTLSCSPISGHRSVSWYQQTPGQGLQFLFEYFSETQRNKGNFPGRFSGRQFSNSRSEMNVSTLELGDSALYLCASSPEVLRGSYEQYFGPGTRLTVT.

In its sample, this clone was seen once. This chain joins TRBV13 and TRBJ2-4; 8 nucleotides align to TRBD1. J gave up 4 bases and V 4 bases, and 3 bases lay outside the gene matches. The CDR3 runs to 14 residues. CDR1 and CDR2 from the germline V gene are PRHDT and FYEKMQ (reference sequence). Written as DNA, the CDR3 is TGTGCCAGCAGCTCCCGGACAGGGAAAAACATTCAGTACTTC. Encoded protein: CASSSRTGKNIQYF.

The V gene is TRBV10-3, the J gene TRBJ2-7, with D possibly being TRBD1 (5 bases). From germline, CDR1 is ENHRY and CDR2 SYGVKD. Trimming pared 3 bases from V and 1 base from J, leaving 7 bases between. The CDR3 contains 13 residues. In DNA form, the CDR3 reads TGTGCCATCAGTGAACAGGCATCCTACGAGCAGTACTTC. Translation gives CAISEQASYEQYF.

The CDR3 region is CASRRRGISPLHF. DNA of the CDR3: TGTGCCAGCAGACGCAGGGGAATCTCACCCCTCCACTTT. The chain carries TRBV21-1 and TRBJ1-6; TRBD1 is taken as the D call from the table, unchecked against the DNA. TRBV21-1 is a pseudogene locus. This CDR3 spans 13 amino acids.

V gene TRBV2 combines with J gene TRBJ1-6, with 8 nucleotides matching TRBD1. V shed 8 bases and J 7 bases; nucleotides not matched to a gene: 7. CDR3 length equals 14 residues. Germline loops: CDR1 SNHLY, CDR2 FYNNEI. The CDR3 DNA follows: TGTGCCAGCGGAAGACAGGGGCGGAATTCACCCCTCCACTTT. Its translation is CASGRQGRNSPLHF.

In its sample, this clone was seen a few times. V and J are TRBV6-2 or TRBV6-3 and TRBJ1-2; possibly TRBD1 for D (5 bases). This CDR3 region has 15 residues. Trimming took 0 bases from V and 8 from J, leaving 16 bases between them. CDR1 and CDR2 from the germline V gene are MNHEY and SVGEGT. CDR3 sequence (DNA): TGTGCCAGCAGTTACTCGAGGCGGGGCGCGAGGGGCTACACCTTC. Its translation: CASSYSRRGARGYTF.

The V gene is TRBV24-1, the J gene TRBJ2-5; TRBD2 aligns across 7 bases. Germline assignment: CDR1 KGHDR and CDR2 SFDVKD. The CDR3 spans 14 residues. The V segment lost 4 bases and the J segment 2 bases; nucleotides outside the gene matches: 3. CDR3 coding DNA: TGTGCCACCAGTGAGGGAGGGGTACAAGAGACCCAGTACTTC. Its translation is CATSEGGVQETQYF.

The rearrangement uses TRBV6-2 or TRBV6-3 and TRBJ1-1; no firm D call. In germline, CDR1 is MNHEY, CDR2 SVGEGT. The CDR3 is 11 amino acids. Deletions cut 3 bases from V and 8 bases from J, with 7 bases between. The CDR3 region has the DNA TGTGCCAGCAGTTATCCAGGCGAAGCTTTCTTT. Translating it yields CASSYPGEAFF.

The V and J genes are TRBV29-1 and TRBJ2-7, with D possibly TRBD1 on 7 matching bases. CDR1 is SQVTM and CDR2 is ANQGSEA in the germline V gene. The CDR3 extends over 13 amino acids. Trimming cost V 5 bases and J 4 bases, with 15 bases left between them. The CDR3 DNA reads TGCAGCGTTCGGGGGCAGGGGGAGTACGAGCAGTACTTC. Residues: CSVRGQGEYEQYF.

V usage is TRBV7-3 and J usage is TRBJ1-6; D uncertain. The germline CDR1 and CDR2 sequences are SGHTA and FQGTGA. This CDR3 spans 17 amino acids. Trimming removed 6 bases at V and 8 bases at J, with 23 bases between. The DNA for the CDR3 is TGTGCCAGCAGGTCATTAATATCCGCGGGCCTGGATTCACCCCTCCACTTT. Protein product: CASRSLISAGLDSPLHF.

The V and J genes are TRBV12-3 or TRBV12-4 and TRBJ2-5, with 9 bases identical to TRBD1. V was clipped by 11 bases and J by 5 bases; unmatched bases: 6. CDR3 length: 12 residues. The CDR3 DNA sequence: TGTGCCTCCGGGGACAGGGACGAGACCCAGTACTTC. Residues: CASGDRDETQYF.

This rearrangement joins TRBV5-6 to TRBJ1-2; a weak D match, TRBD1 (5 bases). This CDR3 is built from 14 residues. Between the trimmed V and J ends, which lost 2 bases and 7 bases, there was a span of 15 bases. Germline CDR1 SGHDT, CDR2 YYEEEE. The CDR3 region has the DNA TGTGCCAGCAGCTTTCCAGGGATTTTAAGTGGCTACACCTTC. It translates to CASSFPGILSGYTF.

This sequence joins TRBV19 and TRBJ1-3; TRBD1 might be the D (5 bases). Germline V gives CDR1 LNHDA, CDR2 SQIVND (reference sequence). The CDR3 covers 13 residues. This chain's CDR3 is CAAGGKAPDTIYF. CDR3 DNA sequence: TGTGCAGCCGGGGGGAAGGCCCCGGACACCATATATTTT.

The sample holds one count of this clone. The chain employs TRBV6-2 or TRBV6-3 and TRBJ1-1, with 10 bases fitting TRBD1. Per germline, CDR1 MNHEY and CDR2 SVGEGT. With V trimmed by 2 bases and J by 9 bases, 3 bases remained unmatched. The CDR3 has 13 residues. The CDR3 protein is CASSYGQGDKAFF. CDR3 sequence (DNA): TGTGCCAGCAGTTACGGACAGGGGGATAAAGCTTTCTTT.

The CDR3 DNA follows: TGTGCCAGCAGCCAAGAGATCGGAGGGGCGAGCACAGATACGCAGTATTTT. Translation: CASSQEIGGASTDTQYF. The chain carries TRBV3-1 (or the pseudogene TRBV3-2) and TRBJ2-3; perhaps TRBD2 as D (6 bases). Between the trimmed V and J ends, which lost 0 bases and 0 bases, there was a span of 13 bases. The CDR3 consists of 17 residues. Germline lookup yields CDR1 LGHDT and CDR2 YNNKEL (reference sequence).

V is TRBV5-1 and J is TRBJ2-3; D is perhaps TRBD2 (7 bases). The V gene lost 1 base and the J gene lost 3 bases, with 15 bases spanning the gap. Germline V gives CDR1 SGHRS, CDR2 YFSETQ. The CDR3 is 16 amino acids. The CDR3 DNA reads as TGCGCCAGCAGCTTGTACGCGGGGGCTTCTACAGATACGCAGTATTTT. This sequence encodes CASSLYAGASTDTQYF.